This is a list of T cell receptor beta chains from one sample in a study of blood T cell repertoires in COVID-19. Sequencing used immunoSEQ multiplex PCR; TCRdb keeps in-frame clones, though not all of them. The table lists about 100,000 clones, about three quarters of them singletons. Sequenced material: peripheral blood. The receptors come from a man in his fifties who had recovered from COVID-19. The CDR3 runs from the conserved cysteine through the conserved F or W. The D gene is left open where the match is weak. Where a row states a size, it is once, few, many or the class of an expanded clone; other rows omit it.

V	J	size	D	DNA	CDR3
TRBV2	TRBJ2-7	.	TRBD1	TGTGCCAGCAAGCTCGGACAGGGGTCCATCTACGAGCAGTACTTC	CASKLGQGSIYEQYF
TRBV27	TRBJ1-1	.	.	TGTGCCAGCAGTTTATCAGGCAGGCGGAACACTGAAGCTTTCTTT	CASSLSGRRNTEAFF
TRBV14	TRBJ2-7	few	.	TGTGCCAGCAGCCCGGACAGCACCTACGAGCAGTACTTC	CASSPDSTYEQYF
TRBV3-1/TRBV3-2	TRBJ2-7	.	.	TGTGCCAGCAGCCTGGACAGAGCCTACGAGCAGTACTTC	CASSLDRAYEQYF
TRBV20-1	TRBJ2-7	few	TRBD2	TGCAGTGCTAGTAGGGGACTAGCGGGCTACGAGCAGTACTTC	CSASRGLAGYEQYF
TRBV6-2/TRBV6-3	TRBJ1-1	few	TRBD1	TGTGCCAGCACCCCGAGTACAGGGGGGAGCACTGAAGCTTTCTTT	CASTPSTGGSTEAFF
TRBV6-1	TRBJ2-5	.	.	TGTGCCAGCAGTGAAGCGCTTTTACCCGGAAGGACACCGACCCAAGAGACCCAGTACTTC	CASSEALLPGRTPTQETQYF
TRBV18	TRBJ2-3	.	TRBD1	TGTGCCAGCTCACCAAACAGGGGAGGCACAGATACGCAGTATTTT	CASSPNRGGTDTQYF
TRBV4-1	TRBJ1-3	.	.	TGCGCCAGCAGCCAAGATCGGGGGGGGGAGAAAAGAAACACCATATATTTT	CASSQDRGGEKRNTIYF
TRBV6-4	TRBJ2-5	.	TRBD1	TGTGCCAGCAGTGACAACCTCGGGACAGGGAGGGAGACCCAGTACTTC	CASSDNLGTGRETQYF
TRBV15	TRBJ1-3	.	.	TGTGCCACCAGCAGAGGGGGCGGAGCTGGAAACACCATATATTTT	CATSRGGGAGNTIYF
TRBV10-2	TRBJ2-5	.	TRBD1	TGCGCCAGCAGTCCAGACAGGGCCTGGACCCAGTACTTC	CASSPDRAWTQYF
TRBV4-3	TRBJ2-1	.	TRBD2	TGCGCCAGCAGCCAAGATCGGACTAGCGGGAGTTTTACTGAGCAGTTCTTC	CASSQDRTSGSFTEQFF